One sample yielded the 21 T cell receptor beta chains listed below, sequenced in a study of T-cell memory formation after mild COVID-19. Each CDR3 protein gets one entry after TCRdb re-called the 5' RACE reads with MiXCR. The sample consists of hundreds of thousands of distinct CDR3 sequences, nearly 25% of them appearing once. The sequenced sample was PBMCs or a T cell subset sorted from them (not recorded which). These receptors were obtained from an adult woman who had mild COVID-19 (a few samples of this study predate the infection). Cell type and time point are not known.

DNA for the CDR3: TGCAGCGTTCGCACCGGGACTACGAACACTGAAGCTTTCTTT. Translating gives CSVRTGTTNTEAFF. The gene calls are TRBV29-1 and TRBJ1-1; D possibly corresponds to TRBD1 (5 bases). The CDR3 is 14 amino acids. Germline lookup yields CDR1 SQVTM and CDR2 ANQGSEA. The V end was cut by 5 bases, the J end by 1 base, with 14 bases between.

This clonotype was counted only a few times. V and J are TRBV7-9 and TRBJ2-2, with D possibly being TRBD1 (5 bases). The V gene's germline CDR1 is SEHNR and CDR2 FQNEAQ (reference sequence). The CDR3 runs to 14 residues. V shed 7 bases and J shed 4 bases, with 13 bases lying between them. This CDR3 reads CASNHGQGTGELFF. CDR3 DNA sequence: TGTGCCAGCAACCATGGCCAGGGCACCGGGGAGCTGTTTTTT.

This clonotype was seen a few times. This chain links TRBV20-1 with TRBJ1-5; 7 bases are a match to TRBD1. The CDR3 is made up of 14 amino acids. Germline CDR1 is DFQATT and CDR2 is SNEGSKA (reference sequence). The trim removed 6 bases at V and 6 bases at J, leaving 11 bases unmatched. CDR3 sequence reads: CSAPPGTEVQPQHF. In DNA form, the CDR3 reads TGCAGTGCACCCCCCGGGACAGAAGTTCAGCCCCAGCATTTT.

The chain couples TRBV5-4 to TRBJ1-4, with TRBD1 matching 9 bases. After removal of 3 bases from V and 8 bases from J, the junction contained 5 bases not matched to a gene. The CDR3 loop spans 14 amino acids. Germline V gene lookup returns CDR1 SGHNT and CDR2 YYREEE (reference sequence). This CDR3 reads CASSWGQGAEKLFF. The CDR3 bases are TGTGCCAGCAGCTGGGGACAGGGAGCGGAAAAACTGTTTTTT.

This chain connects TRBV11-2 to TRBJ2-2; D gene uncertain. The germline V gene has CDR1 SGHAT and CDR2 FQNNGV. The CDR3 is made up of 15 amino acids. V lost 1 base and J 6 bases, leaving 12 bases between the germline ends. CDR3 bases: TGTGCCAGCAGCTTAGGGAACTCTCTGTCCGGGGAGCTGTTTTTT. Amino acid sequence: CASSLGNSLSGELFF.

This clonotype was observed a handful of times. The chain joins TRBV5-5 to TRBJ1-2; 10 nucleotides agree with TRBD1. V dropped 6 bases and J dropped 6; count of bases not matched to a gene: 5. Germline V gene sequence: CDR1 SGHKS, CDR2 YYEKEE (reference sequence). The CDR3 is 13 amino acids. The CDR3 bases are TGTGCCAGCAACCGACAGGGGGCGAATGGCTACACCTTC. Protein sequence: CASNRQGANGYTF.

The chain carries TRBV10-3 and TRBJ2-7, with D perhaps TRBD1 or TRBD2 (5 bases each). Trimming cost V 8 bases and J 5 bases, with 16 bases left between them. This CDR3 is 13 amino acids long. In germline, CDR1 is ENHRY, CDR2 SYGVKD. CDR3 loop: CAISRIRDDEQYF. The DNA of the CDR3 is TGTGCCATCTCGAGGATTCGGGACGACGAGCAGTACTTC.

This clonotype has just a few counts. This chain connects TRBV18 to TRBJ2-7; no firm D call. CDR3 length: 15 residues. Germline CDR1 KGHSH, CDR2 LQKENI. V dropped 3 bases and J dropped 5 bases, with 17 bases sitting between them. The CDR3 sequence: CASSPWLSDGNEQYF. The CDR3 nucleotides are TGTGCCAGCTCACCTTGGCTTTCCGACGGCAACGAGCAGTACTTC.

This clonotype was detected only a few times. The chain joins TRBV27 to TRBJ2-7; D not resolved. This CDR3 is 13 amino acids long. V gave up 0 bases and J gave up 2 bases, with 5 bases separating them. Germline V gene lookup returns CDR1 MNHEY and CDR2 SMNVEV (reference sequence). The CDR3 DNA reads as TGTGCCAGCAGTTTATCGGTAGCCTACGAGCAGTACTTC. This translates into CASSLSVAYEQYF.

This chain uses TRBV9 with TRBJ1-6; D gene ambiguous. The V end was cut by 0 bases, the J end by 5 bases, with 6 bases between. Per germline, CDR1 SGDLS and CDR2 YYNGEE. The CDR3 length is 14 residues. This CDR3 reads CASSVGGDNSPLHF. In nucleotides, the CDR3 is TGTGCCAGCAGCGTAGGGGGAGATAATTCACCCCTCCACTTT.

This sequence joins TRBV6-1 and TRBJ1-1, with D uncertain. Germline V CDR1 and CDR2: MNHNS, SASEGT. Trimming took 4 bases from V and 0 from J, leaving 6 bases between them. CDR3 length: 13 residues. The CDR3 bases are TGTGCCAGCAGTGTACGGCTGAACACTGAAGCTTTCTTT. Translation gives CASSVRLNTEAFF.

The table lists this clonotype with a count of one. J is TRBJ2-3 and V is TRBV12-3 or TRBV12-4, with D maybe TRBD2 (6 bases). CDR3 length: 13 residues. Trimming removed 6 bases at V and 5 bases at J, with 12 bases between. CDR3 sequence: CASSPLEGDTQYF. CDR3 coding DNA: TGTGCCAGCAGCCCCTTGGAGGGAGATACGCAGTATTTT.

This clonotype is a singleton in its sample. V and J are TRBV12-3 or TRBV12-4 and TRBJ1-1, with D hard to call. The CDR3 is 13 residues long. Trimming took off 7 bases at V and 5 bases at J, with 14 bases between the two ends. The DNA of the CDR3 is TGTGCCAGCATCCAGTCGGGGTGGACTGAAGCTTTCTTT. It is translated as CASIQSGWTEAFF.

The chain joins TRBV12-3 or TRBV12-4 to TRBJ2-3; 8 bases line up with TRBD1. The CDR3 totals 15 residues. With V trimmed by 2 bases and J by 6 bases, 7 bases remained unmatched. The CDR3 is CASSLWQGAGDTQYF. The CDR3 DNA reads TGTGCCAGCAGTTTATGGCAGGGGGCTGGTGATACGCAGTATTTT.

In this sample, this clonotype turned up a few times. The chain joins TRBV5-1 to TRBJ1-3, with D possibly being TRBD1 (5 bases). The CDR3 sequence is 14 residues long. Germline V gene sequence: CDR1 SGHRS, CDR2 YFSETQ. V shed 4 bases and J shed 8 bases, with 16 bases lying between them. The CDR3 region has the DNA TGCGCCAGCAGCGCCGGGACTTTGGGGGACACCATATATTTT. As protein: CASSAGTLGDTIYF.

V is TRBV6-5 and J is TRBJ1-2; D is uncertain. CDR3 length: 12 amino acids. Looked up from germline, CDR1 is MNHEY and CDR2 is SVGAGI. Trimming cost V 7 bases and J 5 bases, with 11 bases left between them. The CDR3: CASKQDLYGYTF. CDR3 DNA: TGTGCCAGCAAGCAGGATTTGTATGGCTACACCTTC.

This clonotype has only a few counts. This chain connects TRBV7-9 to TRBJ2-4; TRBD2 agrees at 14 bases. The CDR3 has 16 amino acids. V lost 1 base and J lost 9; bases outside the gene matches: 5. CDR1 SEHNR and CDR2 FQNEAQ come from the germline V gene (reference sequence). The CDR3 sequence: CASSLDGTSGGGIQYF. CDR3 DNA sequence: TGTGCCAGCAGCTTAGATGGGACTAGCGGGGGCGGCATTCAGTACTTC.

This clonotype turned up a few times. The V call is TRBV10-3, the J call TRBJ2-7; 7 bases line up with TRBD1. CDR1 and CDR2 (germline): ENHRY, SYGVKD. J gave up 2 bases and V 11 bases, and 6 bases lay outside the gene matches. The CDR3 is made up of 12 amino acids. CDR3 sequence (DNA): TGTGCCTCCGGGCAGGGGGCCTACGAGCAGTACTTC. This translates into CASGQGAYEQYF.

The chain uses TRBV4-3 and TRBJ2-5; the match to TRBD2 covers 14 bases. Germline trimming cut 0 bases from V and 11 bases from J; bases unmatched to any gene: 5. The CDR3 covers 15 residues. The germline V gene has CDR1 LGHNA and CDR2 YSLEER. CDR3 in amino acids: CASSQDRGLAGVQYF. The CDR3 DNA reads as TGCGCCAGCAGCCAAGATCGGGGACTAGCGGGAGTTCAGTACTTC.

The chain is built from TRBV14 and TRBJ2-1, with 7 bases fitting TRBD1. V was clipped by 4 bases and J by 1 base; unmatched bases: 7. The CDR3 runs to 16 residues. CDR1 is SGHDN, CDR2 FVKESK, per germline. CDR3: CASSRLTGQSYNEQFF. The CDR3 coding sequence is TGTGCCAGCAGCCGTCTCACGGGACAGTCCTACAATGAGCAGTTCTTC.

This clonotype showed up just a few times. The gene calls are TRBV24-1 and TRBJ2-2, with D possibly matching TRBD1 (5 bases). Germline-derived CDR1 and CDR2 are KGHDR and SFDVKD. Trimming stripped 9 bases from V and 0 bases from J, with 16 bases between. The CDR3 covers 16 residues. The CDR3 DNA reads as TGTGCCACCTCTGATGTGGACACCTCGAACACCGGGGAGCTGTTTTTT. Translating it yields CATSDVDTSNTGELFF.